These T cell receptor beta chains were read from a single sample in a study of regulatory T cells in long-lasting Graves disease. From the multiplex PCR reads, TCRdb called clonotypes with MiXCR, one entry per CDR3 protein. The sample lists 360,000 or so distinct CDR3 sequences; approximately 10% were seen once. This sample was also put to use in a study of T cells in Graves' hyperthyroidism and ophthalmopathy.

Source: peripheral blood mononuclear cells (PBMCs), taken at new diagnosis, from a patient treated with antithyroid drugs. These receptors were obtained from a young woman with Graves disease. Both conserved end residues are part of each CDR3. D genes are given only for firm matches. Expanded clones are given a class, and other clones once, few, many or no size at all.

CDR3 protein: CATREGGTYGYTF; CDR3 DNA: TGTGCCACCAGGGAGGGGGGAACCTATGGCTACACCTTC; J gene: TRBJ1-2; clone size: few; V gene: TRBV6-1; D gene: .
CDR3 protein: CASSASSVAGGPKDEQFF; CDR3 DNA: TGTGCCAGCAGCGCTTCATCGGTAGCGGGAGGGCCGAAAGATGAGCAGTTCTTC; J gene: TRBJ2-1; clone size: few; V gene: TRBV9; D gene: TRBD2
CDR3 protein: CASSYLTGANEKLFF; CDR3 DNA: TGTGCCAGCAGCTACCTGACAGGAGCCAATGAAAAACTGTTTTTT; J gene: TRBJ1-4; clone size: .; V gene: TRBV12-3/TRBV12-4; D gene: .
CDR3 protein: CAISESRNMDYGYTF; CDR3 DNA: TGTGCCATCAGTGAGTCCCGCAATATGGACTATGGCTACACCTTC; J gene: TRBJ1-2; clone size: few; V gene: TRBV10-3; D gene: .
CDR3 protein: CSARDRRALPYGYTF; CDR3 DNA: TGCAGTGCTAGAGATCGCCGGGCACTTCCCTATGGCTACACCTTC; J gene: TRBJ1-2; clone size: many; V gene: TRBV20-1; D gene: .
CDR3 protein: CATSERLAGGVGELFF; CDR3 DNA: TGTGCCACCAGCGAGCGACTAGCGGGAGGGGTCGGGGAGCTGTTTTTT; J gene: TRBJ2-2; clone size: many; V gene: TRBV15; D gene: TRBD2
CDR3 protein: CSARDGRQGVKSPLHF; CDR3 DNA: TGCAGTGCTAGAGATGGCCGACAGGGGGTCAAATCACCCCTCCACTTT; J gene: TRBJ1-6; clone size: many; V gene: TRBV20-1; D gene: TRBD1
CDR3 protein: CASSFGLAGGPGYNEQFF; CDR3 DNA: TGTGCCAGCAGCTTTGGACTAGCGGGAGGGCCGGGCTACAATGAGCAGTTCTTC; J gene: TRBJ2-1; clone size: many; V gene: TRBV7-3; D gene: TRBD2
CDR3 protein: CASSQAREGEQFF; CDR3 DNA: TGCGCCAGCAGCCAAGCTAGGGAGGGCGAGCAGTTCTTC; J gene: TRBJ2-1; clone size: many; V gene: TRBV4-1; D gene: TRBD2
CDR3 protein: CASSTHQTGIMNTEAFF; CDR3 DNA: TGTGCCAGTAGTACCCATCAGACAGGCATAATGAACACTGAAGCTTTCTTT; J gene: TRBJ1-1; clone size: .; V gene: TRBV19; D gene: .
CDR3 protein: CSALQGQGDTEAFF; CDR3 DNA: TGCAGCGCACTTCAAGGACAGGGGGACACTGAAGCTTTCTTT; J gene: TRBJ1-1; clone size: .; V gene: TRBV29-1; D gene: TRBD1
CDR3 protein: CATGPRNEQFF; CDR3 DNA: TGTGCCACAGGGCCTCGGAATGAGCAGTTCTTC; J gene: TRBJ2-1; clone size: many; V gene: TRBV6-2/TRBV6-3; D gene: .
CDR3 protein: CASSDPRRLEKLFF; CDR3 DNA: TGTGCCAGCAGTGATCCCCGTCGGTTGGAAAAACTGTTTTTT; J gene: TRBJ1-4; clone size: few; V gene: TRBV6-1; D gene: .